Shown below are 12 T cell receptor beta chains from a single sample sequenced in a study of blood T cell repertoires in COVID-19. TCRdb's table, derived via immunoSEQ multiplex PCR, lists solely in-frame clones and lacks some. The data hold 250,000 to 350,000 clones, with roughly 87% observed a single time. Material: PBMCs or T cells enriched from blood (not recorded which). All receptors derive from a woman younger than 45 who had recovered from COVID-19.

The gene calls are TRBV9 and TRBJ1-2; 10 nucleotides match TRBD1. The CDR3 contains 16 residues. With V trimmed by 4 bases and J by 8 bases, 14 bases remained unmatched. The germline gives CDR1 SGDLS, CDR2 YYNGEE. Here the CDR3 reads CASSLPRDRGSVGYTF. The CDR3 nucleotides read TGTGCCAGCAGCCTCCCCCGGGACAGGGGTAGCGTAGGCTACACCTTC.

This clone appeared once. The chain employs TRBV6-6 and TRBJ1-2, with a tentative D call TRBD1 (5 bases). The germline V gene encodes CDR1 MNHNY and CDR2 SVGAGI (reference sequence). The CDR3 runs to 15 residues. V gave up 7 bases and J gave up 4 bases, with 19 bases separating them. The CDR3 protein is CASNGGIDSSYGYTF. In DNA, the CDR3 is TGTGCCAGCAACGGGGGGATTGACTCTAGCTATGGCTACACCTTC.

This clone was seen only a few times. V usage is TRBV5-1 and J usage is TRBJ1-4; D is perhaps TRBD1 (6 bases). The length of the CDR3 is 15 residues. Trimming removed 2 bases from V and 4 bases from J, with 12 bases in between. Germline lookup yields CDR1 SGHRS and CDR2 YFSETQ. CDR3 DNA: TGCGCCAGCAGCTTAGAGACAGGCTTTAATGAAAAACTGTTTTTT. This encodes CASSLETGFNEKLFF. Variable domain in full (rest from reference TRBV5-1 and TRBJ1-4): KAGVTQTPRYLIKTRGQQVTLSCSPISGHRSVSWYQQTPGQGLQFLFEYFSETQRNKGNFPGRFSGRQFSNSRSEMNVSTLELGDSALYLCASSLETGFNEKLFFGSGTQLSVL.

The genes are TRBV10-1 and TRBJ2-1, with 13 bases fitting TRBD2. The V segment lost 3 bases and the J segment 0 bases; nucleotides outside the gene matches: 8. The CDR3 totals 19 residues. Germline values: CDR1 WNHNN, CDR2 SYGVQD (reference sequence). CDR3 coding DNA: TGCGCCAGCAGTGACTCCGGACTAGCGGGGGAGAGCTCCTACAATGAGCAGTTCTTC. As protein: CASSDSGLAGESSYNEQFF.

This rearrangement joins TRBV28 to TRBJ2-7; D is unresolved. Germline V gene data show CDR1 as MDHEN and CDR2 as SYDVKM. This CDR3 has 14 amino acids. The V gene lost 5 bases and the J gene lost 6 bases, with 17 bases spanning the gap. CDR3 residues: CASSPLLPSPEQYF. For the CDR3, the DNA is TGTGCCAGCAGTCCCCTCCTACCCTCGCCCGAGCAGTACTTC.

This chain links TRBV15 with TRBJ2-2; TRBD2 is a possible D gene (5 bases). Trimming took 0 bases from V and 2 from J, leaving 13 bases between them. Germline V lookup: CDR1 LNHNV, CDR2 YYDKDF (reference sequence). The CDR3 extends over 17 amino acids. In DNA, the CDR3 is TGTGCCACCAGCAGAGATCACTTGGGAGCTAACACCGGGGAGCTGTTTTTT. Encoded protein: CATSRDHLGANTGELFF. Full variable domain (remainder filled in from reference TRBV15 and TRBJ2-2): DAMVIQNPRYQVTQFGKPVTLSCSQTLNHNVMYWYQQKSSQAPKLLFHYYDKDFNNEADTPDNFQSRRPNTSFCFLDIRSPGLGDTAMYLCATSRDHLGANTGELFFGEGSRLTVL.

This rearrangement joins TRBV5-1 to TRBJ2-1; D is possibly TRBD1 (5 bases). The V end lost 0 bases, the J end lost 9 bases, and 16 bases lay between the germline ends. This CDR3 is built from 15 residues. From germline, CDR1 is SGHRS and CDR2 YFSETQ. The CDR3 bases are TGCGCCAGCAGCTTGGAGCTGGGGCAACTCGGTGAGCAGTTCTTC. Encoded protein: CASSLELGQLGEQFF.

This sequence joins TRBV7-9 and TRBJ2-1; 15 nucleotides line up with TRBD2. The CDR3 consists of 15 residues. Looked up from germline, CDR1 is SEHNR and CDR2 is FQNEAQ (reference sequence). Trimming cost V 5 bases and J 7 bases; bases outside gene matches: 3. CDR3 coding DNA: TGTGCCAGCAGCAGGACTAGCGGGAGGGCTAATGAGCAGTTCTTC. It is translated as CASSRTSGRANEQFF.

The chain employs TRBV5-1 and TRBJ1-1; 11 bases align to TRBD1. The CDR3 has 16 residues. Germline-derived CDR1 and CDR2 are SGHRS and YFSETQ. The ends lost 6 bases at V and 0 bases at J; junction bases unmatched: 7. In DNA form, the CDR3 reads TGCGCCAGCACCCCCGGACAGGGGGCGATGAACACTGAAGCTTTCTTT. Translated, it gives CASTPGQGAMNTEAFF.

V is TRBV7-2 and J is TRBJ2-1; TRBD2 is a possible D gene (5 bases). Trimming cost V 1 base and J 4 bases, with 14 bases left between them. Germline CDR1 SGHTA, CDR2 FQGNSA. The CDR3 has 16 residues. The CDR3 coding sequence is TGTGCCAGCAGCTTAGGGGAAGGCTGGGAGTACAATGAGCAGTTCTTC. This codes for CASSLGEGWEYNEQFF.

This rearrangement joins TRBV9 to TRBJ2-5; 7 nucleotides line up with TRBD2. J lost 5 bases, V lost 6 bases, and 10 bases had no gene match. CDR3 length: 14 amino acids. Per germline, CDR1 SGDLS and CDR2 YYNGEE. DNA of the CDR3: TGTGCCAGCAACCTGGGAGGGGAGAAGGAGACCCAGTACTTC. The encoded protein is CASNLGGEKETQYF.

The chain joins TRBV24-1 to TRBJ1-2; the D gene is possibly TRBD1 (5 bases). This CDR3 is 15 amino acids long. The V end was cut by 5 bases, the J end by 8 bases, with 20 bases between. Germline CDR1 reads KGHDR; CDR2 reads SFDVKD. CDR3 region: CATSGSFSGRGGYTF. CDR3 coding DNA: TGTGCCACCAGTGGTTCTTTTTCAGGGAGGGGCGGCTACACCTTC.